Shown below are 30 T cell receptor beta chains from a single sample sequenced in a study of T cells in tumors after PD-1 blockade (dated by TCRdb to about 2019). The library was built by means of the immunoSEQ multiplex PCR assay. Sourced from immuneACCESS, this table was stored by TCRdb with only in-frame sequences that have V and J called. A share of the clones is absent; for the studies checked, an unresolved V gene accounts for under half, and the remainder has no known explanation. This sample holds under 50,000 clones; approximately 79% were observed only once. The ten biggest clones cover roughly 9.4% of the sample. Sample: PBMCs, taken before anti-PD-1 therapy. All receptors derive from a human donor with advanced basal cell or squamous cell carcinoma (not recorded which).

The chain combines TRBV27 with TRBJ2-1; TRBD2 matches at 8 bases. CDR3 length: 13 residues. V shed 10 bases and J 7 bases; nucleotides not matched to a gene: 9. The germline V gene has CDR1 MNHEY and CDR2 SMNVEV (reference sequence). CDR3 in DNA: TGTGCCACCATTTCCGGGACTAGTAATGAGCAGTTCTTC. Translation: CATISGTSNEQFF.

The chain links TRBV14 to TRBJ1-1; D is perhaps TRBD1 (5 bases). The germline gives CDR1 SGHDN, CDR2 FVKESK. The V and J ends lost 4 bases and 3 bases respectively, with 15 bases between them. The CDR3 spans 15 residues. CDR3 loop: CASSLGRGWDTEAFF. DNA of the CDR3: TGTGCCAGCAGCCTCGGGAGGGGATGGGACACTGAAGCTTTCTTT.

The chain links TRBV5-1 to TRBJ2-7, with D possibly TRBD2 on 7 matching bases. The CDR3 covers 14 residues. Trimming removed 0 bases from V and 6 bases from J, with 13 bases in between. From germline, CDR1 is SGHRS and CDR2 YFSETQ. CDR3 nucleotides: TGCGCCAGCAGCTTGGAGGAGGGGGGGGTCGAGCAGTACTTC. Translating it yields CASSLEEGGVEQYF.

The chain recombines TRBV4-2 with TRBJ1-5, with TRBD1 matching 8 bases. Germline trimming cut 4 bases from V and 4 bases from J; bases unmatched to any gene: 6. Germline V CDR1 and CDR2: LGHNA, YNFKEQ. CDR3 length equals 15 residues. CDR3 region: CASSLSDRENQPQHF. The DNA of the CDR3 is TGTGCCAGCAGCCTATCGGACAGGGAAAATCAGCCCCAGCATTTT.

This clone was detected only a few times. The rearrangement joins TRBV6-5 to TRBJ1-2; D might be TRBD1 (5 bases). The germline gives CDR1 MNHEY, CDR2 SVGAGI. The CDR3 contains 13 residues. With 7 bases removed from V and 1 base from J, the gap between germline ends came to 10 bases. The CDR3 region has the DNA TGTGCCAGCACCAGGGATCTTAACTATGGCTACACCTTC. This gives the protein CASTRDLNYGYTF.

V is TRBV3-1 (or the pseudogene TRBV3-2) and J is TRBJ2-7, with D perhaps TRBD2 (6 bases). The ends were cut back, 4 bases at V and 4 bases at J, with 20 bases in the middle. Germline lookup yields CDR1 LGHDT and CDR2 YNNKEL (reference sequence). CDR3 length: 16 residues. The chain's CDR3 is CASSPGGDGERYEQYF. The CDR3 DNA follows: TGTGCCAGCAGCCCCGGCGGGGACGGGGAGAGGTACGAGCAGTACTTC.

By share, this clone counts as medium-sized. This sequence joins TRBV5-1 and TRBJ2-3, with 8 bases aligning to TRBD2. The germline gives CDR1 SGHRS, CDR2 YFSETQ. The CDR3 is made up of 16 amino acids. The ends lost 1 base at V and 2 bases at J; junction bases unmatched: 6. CDR3 DNA: TGCGCCAGCAGCTTGCATCAAGCGGGGGCCACAGATACGCAGTATTTT. Protein product: CASSLHQAGATDTQYF.

This rearrangement joins TRBV27 to TRBJ2-7; 7 bases map to TRBD2. This CDR3 has 14 residues. Germline V lookup: CDR1 MNHEY, CDR2 SMNVEV (reference sequence). V lost 3 bases to trimming and J lost 3 bases; unmatched junction nucleotides: 5. The CDR3 is CASSLGLYGYEQYF. In DNA, the CDR3 is TGTGCCAGCAGTTTGGGACTATATGGCTACGAGCAGTACTTC.

V usage is TRBV19 and J usage is TRBJ2-1, with D possibly called TRBD1 or TRBD2 (5 bases each). Germline V gives CDR1 LNHDA, CDR2 SQIVND (reference sequence). V gave up 0 bases and J gave up 4 bases, with 16 bases separating them. CDR3 length: 17 amino acids. CDR3 loop: CASSIDLAGAMYNEQFF. The CDR3 DNA reads as TGTGCCAGTAGTATAGATCTGGCCGGGGCGATGTACAATGAGCAGTTCTTC.

The V and J genes are TRBV18 and TRBJ2-3; weak D call: TRBD1 (5 bases). The V gene's germline CDR1 is KGHSH and CDR2 LQKENI. CDR3 length: 15 residues. V was trimmed by 4 bases and J by 3 bases, leaving 14 bases between them. The CDR3 region is CASSLEQVLTDTQYF. The CDR3 bases are TGTGCCAGCTCACTTGAACAGGTATTAACAGATACGCAGTATTTT. The full variable domain, in which reference TRBV18 and TRBJ2-3 provide the parts outside the CDR3, is NAGVMQNPRHLVRRRGQEARLRCSPMKGHSHVYWYRQLPEEGLKFMVYLQKENIIDESGMPKERFSAEFPKEGPSILRIQQVVRGDSAAYFCASSLEQVLTDTQYFGPGTRLTVL.

This sequence joins TRBV29-1 and TRBJ2-3, with 7 bases fitting TRBD1. CDR3 size: 14 residues. Germline V gives CDR1 SQVTM, CDR2 ANQGSEA. Losses at the gene ends were 6 bases for V and 2 bases for J; bases not matched to a gene: 8. CDR3 coding DNA: TGCAGCGTCTCCAGACAGGGCAACACAGATACGCAGTATTTT. This translates into CSVSRQGNTDTQYF.

J is TRBJ1-1 and V is TRBV12-3 or TRBV12-4; D call uncertain. The CDR3 sequence is 10 residues long. Deletions cut 4 bases from V and 4 bases from J, with 1 base between. The CDR3 nucleotides are TGTGCCAGCAGTTCCACTGAAGCTTTCTTT. Its protein product is CASSSTEAFF.

The rearrangement joins TRBV2 to TRBJ2-3, with D perhaps TRBD2 (5 bases). Trimming pared 8 bases from V and 2 bases from J, leaving 14 bases between. The germline V gene encodes CDR1 SNHLY and CDR2 FYNNEI. The CDR3 is made up of 14 amino acids. In DNA form, the CDR3 reads TGTGCCAGCTCAAACGAGGGCGACACAGATACGCAGTATTTT. It encodes CASSNEGDTDTQYF.

The chain couples TRBV13 to TRBJ1-2, with TRBD1 matching over 12 bases. V lost 3 bases and J lost 5; bases outside the gene matches: 10. Germline CDR1 and CDR2: PRHDT and FYEKMQ (reference sequence). The length of the CDR3 is 17 residues. The CDR3 nucleotides are TGTGCCAGCAGCTTCCGGGACAGGGGGCCTCTTGGATATGGCTACACCTTC. Translation gives CASSFRDRGPLGYGYTF.

This clone was seen at least ten times. This rearrangement joins TRBV2 to TRBJ1-5; D gene ambiguous. V lost 3 bases, J lost 1 base, and 10 bases lay in between. Germline loops: CDR1 SNHLY, CDR2 FYNNEI. The CDR3 extends over 15 amino acids. The CDR3 DNA is TGTGCCAGCAGTGAGTGGCGGACCAGCAATCAGCCCCAGCATTTT. It specifies CASSEWRTSNQPQHF.

The chain links TRBV12-5 to TRBJ1-1; 10 bases are shared with TRBD1. The ends lost 4 bases at V and 4 bases at J; junction bases unmatched: 3. The germline gives CDR1 LGHNT, CDR2 FRNRAP. The CDR3 is 14 amino acids. The CDR3 DNA follows: TGTGCTAGTGGTTCAAGGACAGGGGGCACTGAAGCTTTCTTT. This translates into CASGSRTGGTEAFF.

V usage is TRBV6-5 and J usage is TRBJ2-5; 7 bases are a match to TRBD2. Germline CDR1 MNHEY, CDR2 SVGAGI. The CDR3 loop spans 14 amino acids. The junction had 5 bases not matched to a gene; V was cut back by 2 bases and J by 5 bases. The CDR3: CASSYAGVTETQYF. DNA for the CDR3: TGTGCCAGCAGTTACGCGGGAGTGACCGAGACCCAGTACTTC.

As to this clone: One junction end disagrees with the germline gene, perhaps due to a read error. The gene calls are TRBV25-1 and TRBJ1-2, with 7 positions matching TRBD1. Looked up from germline, CDR1 is MGHDK and CDR2 is SYGVNS. This CDR3 region has 13 residues. CDR3 nucleotides: TGTGCCCGCAGGGGGGGGGAGAGTGGTGGCTACACCTTC. Translation: CARRGGESGGYTF.

The V gene is TRBV19, the J gene TRBJ2-3; the D call may be TRBD1 or TRBD2 (5 bases each). V lost 4 bases and J 8 bases, leaving 16 bases between the germline ends. Per germline, CDR1 LNHDA and CDR2 SQIVND (reference sequence). CDR3 length: 14 amino acids. The CDR3 is CASSTSEGRRTQYF. CDR3 nucleotide sequence: TGTGCCAGTAGTACGTCAGAGGGACGTCGTACGCAGTATTTT. Looking up the rest from reference TRBV19 and TRBJ2-3 gives the full variable domain: DGGITQSPKYLFRKEGQNVTLSCEQNLNHDAMYWYRQDPGQGLRLIYYSQIVNDFQKGDIAEGYSVSREKKESFPLTVTSAQKNPTAFYLCASSTSEGRRTQYFGPGTRLTVL.

J is TRBJ2-2 and V is TRBV24-1, with 7 bases matching TRBD1. V was clipped by 4 bases and J by 5 bases; unmatched bases: 6. Germline loops: CDR1 KGHDR, CDR2 SFDVKD. The CDR3 spans 15 residues. For the CDR3, the DNA is TGTGCCACCAGTGAGGCAGGGGGAGATACCGGGGAGCTGTTTTTT. Translated, it gives CATSEAGGDTGELFF.

The rearrangement uses TRBV15 and TRBJ2-7; no firm D call. The length of the CDR3 is 14 residues. Trimming took off 0 bases at V and 3 bases at J, with 9 bases between the two ends. The germline gives CDR1 LNHNV, CDR2 YYDKDF (reference sequence). The CDR3 reads CATSREVGVYEQYF. The CDR3 nucleotides are TGTGCCACCAGCAGAGAGGTCGGAGTCTACGAGCAGTACTTC.

The V call is TRBV29-1, the J call TRBJ2-3; TRBD1 aligns across 9 bases. The CDR3 loop spans 15 amino acids. Trimming took 7 bases from V and 3 from J; bases not matched to a gene: 11. Looked up from germline, CDR1 is SQVTM and CDR2 is ANQGSEA. The CDR3 is CSANSGTGITDTQYF. The DNA of the CDR3 is TGCAGCGCAAACTCCGGGACAGGGATAACAGATACGCAGTATTTT.

The genes are TRBV12-5 and TRBJ1-2, with TRBD1 as a possible D gene (6 bases). This CDR3 contains 12 residues. Trimming took off 7 bases at V and 5 bases at J, with 11 bases between the two ends. CDR1 and CDR2 (germline): LGHNT, FRNRAP. The DNA for the CDR3 is TGTGCTAGTGCCGCAGGGGATTATGGCTACACCTTC. Translation: CASAAGDYGYTF.

This clone has just a few counts. The chain joins TRBV6-5 to TRBJ2-7; 10 nucleotides line up with TRBD2. The ends lost 6 bases at V and 0 bases at J; junction bases unmatched: 5. CDR1 and CDR2 (germline): MNHEY, SVGAGI. This CDR3 has 15 residues. The CDR3 bases are TGTGCCAGCAGAATAGCGGGAGGTCGCTCCTACGAGCAGTACTTC. Its protein product is CASRIAGGRSYEQYF.

The genes are TRBV6-6 and TRBJ2-3; 7 bases line up with TRBD1. J lost 4 bases, V lost 4 bases, and 8 bases had no gene match. From germline, CDR1 is MNHNY and CDR2 SVGAGI (reference sequence). The CDR3 length is 15 residues. The DNA of the CDR3 is TGTGCCAGCAGTTTGGACAGGCCATCCGCAGATACGCAGTATTTT. Protein sequence: CASSLDRPSADTQYF.

V gene TRBV2 combines with J gene TRBJ2-2; D is possibly TRBD1 or TRBD2 (6 bases each). V lost 6 bases, J lost 5 bases, and 16 bases lay in between. The germline CDR1 and CDR2 sequences are SNHLY and FYNNEI. The CDR3 is 15 amino acids. The CDR3 DNA reads TGTGCCAGCAGGGGGTTCAGGGGAGGAACCGGGGAGCTGTTTTTT. This translates into CASRGFRGGTGELFF. The variable domain in full, with the rest retrieved from reference TRBV2 and TRBJ2-2, is EPEVTQTPSHQVTQMGQEVILRCVPISNHLYFYWYRQILGQKVEFLVSFYNNEISEKSEIFDDQFSVERPDGSNFTLKIRSTKLEDSAMYFCASRGFRGGTGELFFGEGSRLTVL.

CDR3 DNA sequence: TGTGCCAGCAGCTTAAAACTAGCCGATGAGCAGTTCTTC. Its protein is CASSLKLADEQFF. The chain links TRBV7-8 to TRBJ2-1; D may be TRBD2 (6 bases). There are 13 residues in the CDR3. Trimming left V 2 bases short and J 8 bases short, with 10 bases between. Germline lookup yields CDR1 SGHVS and CDR2 FQNEAQ.

The chain employs TRBV7-6 and TRBJ2-2; D unclear. The CDR3 loop spans 13 amino acids. V was clipped by 4 bases and J by 4 bases, with 7 bases between them. CDR1 is SGHVS and CDR2 is FNYEAQ in the germline V gene. The CDR3 loop reads CASSSYSTGELFF. CDR3 in DNA: TGTGCCAGCAGCTCGTACAGCACCGGGGAGCTGTTTTTT.

This sequence joins TRBV29-1 and TRBJ1-1, with 8 positions matching TRBD1. The CDR3 is made up of 15 amino acids. Germline CDR1 is SQVTM and CDR2 is ANQGSEA. The junction had 7 bases not matched to a gene; V was cut back by 2 bases and J by 2 bases. The CDR3 is CSVELVRGRNTEAFF. As DNA, the CDR3 is TGCAGCGTTGAACTGGTCAGGGGGCGAAACACTGAAGCTTTCTTT.

This chain uses TRBV28 with TRBJ1-4, with D possibly TRBD1 on 6 matching bases. The CDR3 runs to 16 residues. Germline CDR1 reads MDHEN; CDR2 reads SYDVKM. V was pared by 6 bases and J by 7 bases, with 21 bases between. The CDR3 is CASRGTGVGGAEKLFF. In DNA form, the CDR3 reads TGTGCCAGCAGAGGAACCGGGGTAGGGGGGGCTGAAAAACTGTTTTTT.